The rows below give T cell receptor beta chains drawn from one sample of a study of cytomegalovirus exposure and HLA in healthy donors. Repertoires were generated with immunoSEQ multiplex PCR, while TCRdb's copy carries only in-frame clones and drops some. The table includes 50,000 to 70,000 clones, roughly 94% detected once. Sequenced: PBMCs. The receptors stem from a young woman in good health and CMV-seropositive. The CDR3 runs from the conserved cysteine through the conserved F or W. The order of the fields is clone size, D gene, V gene, J gene, CDR3 DNA, CDR3 protein. A D gene is named only where the DNA matches it firmly. Size tells how often a clone was seen (once, few, many) or the class of an expanded clone, and some rows leave it out.

abundance: NA
d_gene: NA
v_gene: TRBV15
j_gene: TRBJ1-2
CDR3nt: TGTGCCACCAGCAGACAGACAGCAGACTATGGCTACACCTTC
CDR3aa: CATSRQTADYGYTF

abundance: NA
d_gene: NA
v_gene: TRBV28
j_gene: TRBJ1-1
CDR3nt: TGTGCCAGCAGCCCTTTGAACACTGAAGCTTTCTTT
CDR3aa: CASSPLNTEAFF

abundance: NA
d_gene: TRBD1
v_gene: TRBV14
j_gene: TRBJ2-2
CDR3nt: TGTGCCAGCAGCCAAGTTCTGGGACAGGGGTTAGCCGGGGAGCTGTTTTTT
CDR3aa: CASSQVLGQGLAGELFF

abundance: NA
d_gene: NA
v_gene: TRBV5-1
j_gene: TRBJ2-6
CDR3nt: TGCGCCAGCAGCTTGGTCATCTCTGGGGCCAACGTCCTGACTTTC
CDR3aa: CASSLVISGANVLTF

abundance: once
d_gene: TRBD2
v_gene: TRBV10-1
j_gene: TRBJ2-5
CDR3nt: TGCGCCAGCAGTGAGTCCCCACCGAGGGGCAGCGGGAGTGTTCAAGAGACCCAGTACTTC
CDR3aa: CASSESPPRGSGSVQETQYF

abundance: NA
d_gene: TRBD1
v_gene: TRBV29-1
j_gene: TRBJ1-1
CDR3nt: TGCAGCTGTGACAGGGGAGGAACTGAAGCTTTCTTT
CDR3aa: CSCDRGGTEAFF

abundance: NA
d_gene: NA
v_gene: TRBV30
j_gene: TRBJ2-1
CDR3nt: TGTGCCTGGACTTGGGCCGACTACAATGAGCAGTTCTTC
CDR3aa: CAWTWADYNEQFF

abundance: NA
d_gene: NA
v_gene: TRBV11-3
j_gene: TRBJ1-3
CDR3nt: TGTGCCAGCAGCGACCGGCGGAAGAACACCATATATTTT
CDR3aa: CASSDRRKNTIYF

abundance: NA
d_gene: NA
v_gene: TRBV7-2
j_gene: TRBJ2-7
CDR3nt: TGTGCCAGCAGCTTAGTCCGCGGGGCCTACGAGCAGTACTTC
CDR3aa: CASSLVRGAYEQYF

abundance: NA
d_gene: NA
v_gene: TRBV4-3
j_gene: TRBJ2-2
CDR3nt: TGCGCCAGCAGCAAGGGGGACACCACCGGGGAGCTGTTTTTT
CDR3aa: CASSKGDTTGELFF

abundance: NA
d_gene: NA
v_gene: TRBV5-1
j_gene: TRBJ2-3
CDR3nt: TGCGCCAGCAGACCCCAAACATCAGATACGCAGTATTTT
CDR3aa: CASRPQTSDTQYF

abundance: NA
d_gene: NA
v_gene: TRBV4-1
j_gene: TRBJ1-5
CDR3nt: TGCGCCAGCAGCCTTTCCGGACTGGGCGGCAATCAGCCCCAGCATTTT
CDR3aa: CASSLSGLGGNQPQHF